The clone carrying this T cell receptor (beta chain) was recorded at least ten times. The antigen is undetermined. The source of the sample is a study of T cells after yellow fever vaccination. The V gene's germline CDR1 is MNHEY and CDR2 SMNVEV (reference sequence). V lost 6 bases and J lost 6, with 16 bases in between. The CDR3 consists of 14 residues. The study's findings and limits: Weaker, the secondary response had a peak occurring faster, on day 5 versus 15. Contamination of FACS-sorted repertoires by abundant clonotypes from the bulk population could occur.

5'RACE template switching generated TCR cDNA, adding a universal primer site and UMIs. MiXCR was run by TCRdb on the 5' RACE reads, yielding one entry per CDR3 protein. The sample has about 74,000 distinct CDR3 sequences; roughly 6.9% are singletons. This chain links TRBV27 with TRBJ2-3, with D possibly matching TRBD2 (5 bases). The sequences come from CD8+ T cells sorted from PBMCs, collected roughly 5 days after the first yellow fever vaccination. This clonotype was obtained from a young man who received the YFV17D yellow fever vaccine. The CDR3 nucleotides are TGTGCCAGCAGCCAATCAACTAGTCCGGATACGCAGTATTTT. Amino acids: CASSQSTSPDTQYF.